This T cell receptor (beta chain) was found in a study of tumor and adjacent non-tumor tissue in lung cancer. Whole-study context: The patients, around 11 men and 5 women, were roughly 30 to 80 with stage I to III disease. Approximately 4.2 million productive TCRbeta reads were obtained per sample on average. Study-wide results and caveats: Normal lung showed higher cumulative top 100 clone frequency than tumor. TCR diversity was significantly greater in tumor than normal lung tissue.

The germline CDR1 and CDR2 sequences are DFQATT and SNEGSKA (reference sequence). The V gene end was trimmed by 5 bases and the J gene end by 6 bases; junction bases not matched to a gene: 7. The CDR3 has 14 amino acids. The library came from three nested PCR rounds adapted from ARM-PCR protocols. MiXCR, applied by TCRdb to the multiplex PCR reads, yields one record per CDR3 protein. Here the sample spans about 200,000 distinct CDR3 sequences, around 71% being singletons. RNA was extracted from bulk tissue without any cell sorting. As to this clonotype: Its antigen is currently unknown. The conserved phenylalanine or tryptophan is not found at the CDR3 terminus, so this likely reflects a read error.

What was sequenced was lung tumor tissue. The J gene is TRBJ2-3, the V gene TRBV20-1; 11 bases match TRBD2. The source is a man in his sixties with non-small cell lung cancer. DNA for the CDR3: TGCAGTGCTCCGGGACTAGCGGCTAGCGATACGCAGTATGTT. Residues: CSAPGLAASDTQYV.